This entry lists 7 T cell receptor beta chains sequenced from one sample in a study of T cells in Graves' hyperthyroidism and ophthalmopathy. Using RNA transcripts as the source, TCR beta CDR3 regions were amplified. The HTBI primer set served for first-round RT-PCR of the TCR CDR3. Each CDR3 protein is one row after TCRdb ran MiXCR on the multiplex PCR reads. This table holds about 200,000 distinct CDR3 sequences, roughly 18% found once. The specimen was blood. These receptors all come from a man aged 40-55 years with Graves' hyperthyroidism.

The genes are TRBV3-1 and TRBJ1-5, with 7 bases matching TRBD1. V shed 0 bases and J 6 bases; nucleotides not matched to a gene: 5. This CDR3 spans 15 amino acids. The germline V gene has CDR1 LGHDT and CDR2 YNNKEL (reference sequence). CDR3 nucleotides: TGTGCCAGCAGCCAAGAGTCAGGGGGAGGTCAGCCCCAGCATTTT. It translates to CASSQESGGGQPQHF.

The table lists this clonotype with many counts. The chain links TRBV12-3 or TRBV12-4 to TRBJ1-5; D not resolved. With 5 bases removed from V and 5 bases from J, the gap between germline ends came to 10 bases. The CDR3 extends over 13 amino acids. The CDR3 region has the DNA TGTGCCAGCAGTCAAACACAGTATCAGCCCCAGCATTTT. Amino acid sequence: CASSQTQYQPQHF.

This rearrangement joins TRBV7-3 to TRBJ2-7; TRBD2 matches at 10 bases. After removal of 2 bases from V and 7 bases from J, the junction contained 8 bases not matched to a gene. Germline V lookup: CDR1 SGHTA, CDR2 FQGTGA. This CDR3 has 15 residues. CDR3 nucleotide sequence: TGTGCCAGCAGCTTACCCCTAGCGGGGGCGTGGGAGCAGTACTTC. Protein: CASSLPLAGAWEQYF.

This clonotype occurred many times. The chain recombines TRBV11-2 with TRBJ2-1; D is tentatively TRBD1 or TRBD2 (6 bases each). Germline CDR1 SGHAT, CDR2 FQNNGV. The CDR3 extends over 15 amino acids. Trimming left V 4 bases short and J 1 base short, with 11 bases between. CDR3 DNA sequence: TGTGCCAGCAGCTCGGGGGCTCTGTCCTACAATGAGCAGTTCTTC. Residues: CASSSGALSYNEQFF.

This clonotype was observed many times. The gene calls are TRBV20-1 and TRBJ1-2, with no clear D. The CDR3 has 14 residues. V lost 1 base, J lost 6 bases, and 15 bases lay in between. Per germline, CDR1 DFQATT and CDR2 SNEGSKA (reference sequence). The CDR3 here is CSARASTFKDGYTF. The CDR3 DNA sequence: TGCAGTGCTAGAGCATCTACATTTAAGGATGGCTACACCTTC.

This sequence joins TRBV28 and TRBJ2-6; D not certain. V gave up 3 bases and J gave up 4 bases, with 7 bases separating them. The CDR3 is made up of 14 amino acids. CDR1 is MDHEN, CDR2 SYDVKM, per germline. The CDR3 DNA is TGTGCCAGCAGTTTTTTTCGGGGGGCCAACGTCCTGACTTTC. This encodes CASSFFRGANVLTF.

This clonotype has ten or more counts. This chain uses TRBV5-1 with TRBJ2-7; D not resolved. Between the trimmed V and J ends, which lost 0 bases and 3 bases, there was a span of 10 bases. In germline, CDR1 is SGHRS, CDR2 YFSETQ. The CDR3 has 14 residues. CDR3 nucleotide sequence: TGCGCCAGCAGCTTGGAAAGGGAAGGCTACGAGCAGTACTTC. It is translated as CASSLEREGYEQYF.